These 22 T cell receptor beta chains were all obtained from the same sample, sequenced in a study of memory CD8 T cells in hepatitis C reinfection. Time point noted: late/post reinfection, 12 to 24 weeks after detection. Sorted cells were sequenced directly ex vivo without any in vitro expansion. Sequencing used immunoSEQ multiplex PCR; TCRdb keeps in-frame clones, though not all of them. Of around 45,000 clones listed, roughly nine tenths are singletons. The sequenced sample was naive CD8+ T cells sorted from blood. All receptors come from a young man with hepatitis C virus infection.

This clone was found a few times. The V call is TRBV2, the J call TRBJ1-6, with D unclear. The V gene lost 11 bases and the J gene lost 11 bases, with 7 bases spanning the gap. The CDR3 sequence is 9 residues long. CDR1 is SNHLY and CDR2 is FYNNEI in the germline V gene. CDR3 bases: TGTGCCGGGCAGGCACCCCTCCACTTT. Translating gives CAGQAPLHF.

The CDR3 here is CASSGGGPRKTQYF. The CDR3 DNA reads as TGTGCCAGCAGTGGGGGGGGACCGAGGAAGACCCAGTACTTC. J is TRBJ2-5 and V is TRBV27; TRBD2 matches at 7 bases. J lost 6 bases, V lost 5 bases, and 9 bases had no gene match. Germline CDR1 reads MNHEY; CDR2 reads SMNVEV (reference sequence). The CDR3 contains 14 residues.

The V call is TRBV7-2, the J call TRBJ1-5, with D uncertain. This CDR3 has 14 amino acids. Germline values: CDR1 SGHTA, CDR2 FQGNSA. V lost 4 bases, J lost 1 base, and 8 bases lay in between. The CDR3 loop reads CASSSSRSNQPQHF. CDR3 coding DNA: TGTGCCAGCAGCTCATCGCGGAGCAATCAGCCCCAGCATTTT.

The CDR3 is CASSILWQGANTGELFF. The CDR3, as DNA: TGTGCCAGTAGTATATTGTGGCAGGGGGCGAACACCGGGGAGCTGTTTTTT. The V and J genes are TRBV19 and TRBJ2-2, with 7 nucleotides matching TRBD1. The junction had 6 bases not matched to a gene; V was cut back by 2 bases and J by 0 bases. The germline CDR1 and CDR2 sequences are LNHDA and SQIVND (reference sequence). This CDR3 contains 17 residues. Filled out from reference TRBV19 and TRBJ2-2, the complete variable domain reads DGGITQSPKYLFRKEGQNVTLSCEQNLNHDAMYWYRQDPGQGLRLIYYSQIVNDFQKGDIAEGYSVSREKKESFPLTVTSAQKNPTAFYLCASSILWQGANTGELFFGEGSRLTVL.

The J gene is TRBJ2-1, the V gene TRBV28, with 7 bases matching TRBD1. This CDR3 has 15 residues. Trimming took 3 bases from V and 2 from J; bases not matched to a gene: 4. Germline V gives CDR1 MDHEN, CDR2 SYDVKM. Here the CDR3 DNA reads TGTGCCAGCAGTTTGGACAGGCCAACCTACAATGAGCAGTTCTTC. This codes for CASSLDRPTYNEQFF.

The chain carries TRBV19 and TRBJ2-2; D is possibly TRBD1 (5 bases). Germline V CDR1 and CDR2: LNHDA, SQIVND (reference sequence). The CDR3 is 16 residues long. Trimming pared 5 bases from V and 4 bases from J, leaving 17 bases between. In DNA form, the CDR3 reads TGTGCCAGTAGTGCCCCTAAGGGGATAGGCACCGGGGAGCTGTTTTTT. It codes for CASSAPKGIGTGELFF. The whole variable domain, filled in from reference TRBV19 and TRBJ2-2, reads DGGITQSPKYLFRKEGQNVTLSCEQNLNHDAMYWYRQDPGQGLRLIYYSQIVNDFQKGDIAEGYSVSREKKESFPLTVTSAQKNPTAFYLCASSAPKGIGTGELFFGEGSRLTVL.

The chain combines TRBV9 with TRBJ2-7, with TRBD1 identical over 10 bases. After removal of 0 bases from V and 5 bases from J, the junction contained 2 bases not matched to a gene. The CDR3 loop spans 14 amino acids. Germline CDR1 reads SGDLS; CDR2 reads YYNGEE. The CDR3 protein is CASSVAGTGDEQYF. The CDR3, as DNA: TGTGCCAGCAGCGTAGCCGGGACAGGGGACGAGCAGTACTTC.

This clone was seen more than once but under ten times. This chain joins TRBV6-1 and TRBJ1-1, with a tentative D call TRBD1 (5 bases). This CDR3 is built from 14 residues. CDR1 and CDR2 (germline): MNHNS, SASEGT. The germline V and J ends were trimmed by 1 base and 2 bases, with 8 bases remaining between them. CDR3 region: CASSEGTLNTEAFF. CDR3 DNA sequence: TGTGCCAGCAGTGAAGGGACACTCAACACTGAAGCTTTCTTT.

The CDR3: CASRESAVGYNEQFF. The CDR3 bases are TGTGCCAGCAGGGAAAGCGCTGTTGGCTACAATGAGCAGTTCTTC. V gene TRBV2 combines with J gene TRBJ2-1; D remains ambiguous. The CDR3 loop spans 15 amino acids. The V and J ends lost 6 bases and 3 bases respectively, with 15 bases between them. The germline gives CDR1 SNHLY, CDR2 FYNNEI.

J is TRBJ2-5 and V is TRBV7-6; tentatively, D is TRBD1 (6 bases). The J call is doubtful: the DNA matches TRBJ2-7 better. CDR3 length: 13 residues. Germline CDR1 is SGHVS and CDR2 is FNYEAQ. CDR3 sequence (DNA): TGTGCCAGCAGTCTTACAGGGTTTGGCGAGCAGTACTTC. Amino acid sequence: CASSLTGFGEQYF.

CDR3 sequence reads: CASGPRQALYNEQFF. The CDR3 coding sequence is TGTGCCAGCGGACCCCGACAGGCCCTTTACAATGAGCAGTTCTTC. The J gene is TRBJ2-1, the V gene TRBV27; D is perhaps TRBD1 (6 bases). Germline-derived CDR1 and CDR2 are MNHEY and SMNVEV (reference sequence). The CDR3 totals 15 residues. V shed 8 bases and J shed 4 bases, with 18 bases lying between them.

This chain links TRBV9 with TRBJ1-5; 8 bases match TRBD1. With 3 bases clipped from V and 3 bases from J, the junction kept 5 bases outside the gene matches. The CDR3 spans 15 residues. The germline gives CDR1 SGDLS, CDR2 YYNGEE. Here the CDR3 reads CASSAGTGFNQPQHF. The CDR3, as DNA: TGTGCCAGCAGCGCCGGGACAGGCTTCAATCAGCCCCAGCATTTT.

As for this clone: At one of its ends the junction is not consistent with the germline gene, which may arise from a read error. The sample carries other DNA sequences with the same CDR3. The rearrangement uses TRBV11-2 and TRBJ2-1, with TRBD2 matching 12 bases. This CDR3 has 18 residues. Germline V gene data show CDR1 as SGHAT and CDR2 as FQNNGV. This CDR3 is CASSLGLAGGPSNNEQFF. The CDR3 bases are TGTGCCAGCAGCTTAGGGCTAGCGGGAGGGCCCTCCAACAATGAGCAGTTCTTC.

The V and J genes are TRBV28 and TRBJ2-2, with D possibly TRBD1 on 6 matching bases. Germline lookup yields CDR1 MDHEN and CDR2 SYDVKM. This CDR3 has 14 residues. V lost 6 bases and J lost 7, with 15 bases in between. The CDR3 protein is CASSLTGTGGELFF. DNA of the CDR3: TGTGCCAGCAGCCTCACAGGGACGGGCGGGGAGCTGTTTTTT.

This rearrangement joins TRBV5-1 to TRBJ2-3, with D tentatively TRBD2 (7 bases). Trimming shortened V by 4 bases and J by 6 bases, and 18 bases separated the two germline ends. Germline V gene data show CDR1 as SGHRS and CDR2 as YFSETQ. The CDR3 consists of 15 residues. CDR3 nucleotides: TGCGCCAGCAGCGAATGGGCGGGGGCTCTGGATACGCAGTATTTT. Its translation: CASSEWAGALDTQYF.

This chain uses TRBV5-1 with TRBJ1-1, with unresolved D. V was clipped by 0 bases and J by 6 bases, with 6 bases between them. Germline V gene lookup returns CDR1 SGHRS and CDR2 YFSETQ. The CDR3 covers 12 residues. The CDR3: CASSLAGSEAFF. In DNA form, the CDR3 reads TGCGCCAGCAGCTTGGCGGGGTCTGAAGCTTTCTTT.

Here the CDR3 DNA reads TGCGCCAGCAGCCAAGTGGCTAGCGGGAGTGGTGATACGCAGTATTTT. Translating it yields CASSQVASGSGDTQYF. The chain has TRBV4-1 and TRBJ2-3; TRBD2 aligns across 10 bases. In germline, CDR1 is MGHRA, CDR2 YSYEKL. CDR3 length equals 16 residues. Trimming cost V 1 base and J 6 bases; bases outside gene matches: 7.

The genes are TRBV28 and TRBJ2-2; 10 bases are a match to TRBD2. In germline, CDR1 is MDHEN, CDR2 SYDVKM. With 6 bases clipped from V and 3 bases from J, the junction kept 10 bases outside the gene matches. The CDR3 loop spans 17 amino acids. The CDR3 region is CASRGISGRADTGELFF. For the CDR3, the DNA is TGTGCCAGCAGGGGGATCAGCGGGAGGGCCGACACCGGGGAGCTGTTTTTT.

This clone was counted once. The chain carries TRBV7-9 and TRBJ2-5, with 9 nucleotides matching TRBD1. Unmatched junction bases numbered 5, after V lost 2 bases and J lost 4 bases. This CDR3 has 15 amino acids. Germline CDR1 SEHNR, CDR2 FQNEAQ (reference sequence). The CDR3 loop reads CASSLSSQGAETQYF. CDR3 in DNA: TGTGCCAGCAGCTTAAGTTCACAGGGGGCAGAGACCCAGTACTTC. Full variable domain (outside the CDR3, taken from reference TRBV7-9 and TRBJ2-5): DTGVSQNPRHKITKRGQNVTFRCDPISEHNRLYWYRQTLGQGPEFLTYFQNEAQLEKSRLLSDRFSAERPKGSFSTLEIQRTEQGDSAMYLCASSLSSQGAETQYFGPGTRLLVL.

The chain couples TRBV27 to TRBJ1-6; D is ambiguous. The CDR3 runs 13 residues. The germline CDR1 and CDR2 sequences are MNHEY and SMNVEV (reference sequence). Trimming pared 5 bases from V and 7 bases from J, leaving 9 bases between. CDR3 region: CASSPGNNSPLHF. DNA for the CDR3: TGTGCCAGCAGTCCCGGGAACAATTCACCCCTCCACTTT.

This sequence joins TRBV28 and TRBJ2-3, with TRBD2 matching over 7 bases. Germline-derived CDR1 and CDR2 are MDHEN and SYDVKM. V lost 4 bases, J lost 0 bases, and 7 bases stayed unmatched. CDR3 length: 16 residues. Here the CDR3 DNA reads TGTGCCAGCAGTTCCCCTAGCGGTGCTAGCACAGATACGCAGTATTTT. Translating it yields CASSSPSGASTDTQYF.

The V and J genes are TRBV6-5 and TRBJ2-7, with 8 bases identical to TRBD1. Germline assignment: CDR1 MNHEY and CDR2 SVGAGI. The CDR3 has 15 residues. J gave up 4 bases and V 2 bases, and 7 bases lay outside the gene matches. The CDR3 loop reads CASSYGQGFSYEQYF. The CDR3 nucleotides are TGTGCCAGCAGTTACGGACAGGGATTTTCGTACGAGCAGTACTTC.